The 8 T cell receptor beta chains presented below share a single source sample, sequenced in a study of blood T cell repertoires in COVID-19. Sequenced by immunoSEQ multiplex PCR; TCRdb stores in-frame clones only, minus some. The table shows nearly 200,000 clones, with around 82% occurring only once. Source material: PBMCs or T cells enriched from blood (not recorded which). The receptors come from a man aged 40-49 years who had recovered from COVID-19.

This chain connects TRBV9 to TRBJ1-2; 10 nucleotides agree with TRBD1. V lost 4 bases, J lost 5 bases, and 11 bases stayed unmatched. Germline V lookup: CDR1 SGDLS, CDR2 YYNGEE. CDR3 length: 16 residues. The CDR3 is CASSQTPGQGHYGYTF. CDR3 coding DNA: TGTGCCAGCAGCCAAACACCGGGACAGGGGCATTATGGCTACACCTTC. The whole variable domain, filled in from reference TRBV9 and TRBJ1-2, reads DSGVTQTPKHLITATGQRVTLRCSPRSGDLSVYWYQQSLDQGLQFLIQYYNGEERAKGNILERFSAQQFPDLHSELNLSSLELGDSALYFCASSQTPGQGHYGYTFGSGTRLTVV.

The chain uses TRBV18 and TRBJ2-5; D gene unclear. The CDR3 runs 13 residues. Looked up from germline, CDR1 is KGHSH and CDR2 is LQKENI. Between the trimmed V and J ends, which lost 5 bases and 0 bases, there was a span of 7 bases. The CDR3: CASSSVYQETQYF. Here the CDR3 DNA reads TGTGCCAGCTCAAGCGTGTACCAAGAGACCCAGTACTTC.

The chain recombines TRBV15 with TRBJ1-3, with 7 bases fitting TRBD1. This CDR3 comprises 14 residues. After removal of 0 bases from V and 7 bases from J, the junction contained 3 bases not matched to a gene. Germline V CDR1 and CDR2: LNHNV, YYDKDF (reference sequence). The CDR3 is CATSRDGRGNTIYF. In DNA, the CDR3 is TGTGCCACCAGCAGAGACGGCAGGGGGAACACCATATATTTT.

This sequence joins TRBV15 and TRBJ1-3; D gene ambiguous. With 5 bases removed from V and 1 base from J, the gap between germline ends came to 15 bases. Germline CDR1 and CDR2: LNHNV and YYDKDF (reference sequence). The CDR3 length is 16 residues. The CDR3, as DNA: TGTGCCACCAGCGACGAGGGAACGGGATCTGGAAACACCATATATTTT. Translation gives CATSDEGTGSGNTIYF.

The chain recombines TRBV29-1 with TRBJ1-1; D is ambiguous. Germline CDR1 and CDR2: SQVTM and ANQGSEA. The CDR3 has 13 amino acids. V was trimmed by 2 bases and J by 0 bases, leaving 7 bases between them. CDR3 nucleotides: TGCAGCGTTGAAAAGGAGTTGAACACTGAAGCTTTCTTT. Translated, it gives CSVEKELNTEAFF.

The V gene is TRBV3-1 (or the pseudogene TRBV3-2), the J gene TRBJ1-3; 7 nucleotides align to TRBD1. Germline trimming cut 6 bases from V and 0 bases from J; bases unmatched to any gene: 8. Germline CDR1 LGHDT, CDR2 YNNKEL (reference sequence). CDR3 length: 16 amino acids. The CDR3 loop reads CASSPRTGFSGNTIYF. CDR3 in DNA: TGTGCCAGCAGTCCCCGGACAGGCTTCTCTGGAAACACCATATATTTT.

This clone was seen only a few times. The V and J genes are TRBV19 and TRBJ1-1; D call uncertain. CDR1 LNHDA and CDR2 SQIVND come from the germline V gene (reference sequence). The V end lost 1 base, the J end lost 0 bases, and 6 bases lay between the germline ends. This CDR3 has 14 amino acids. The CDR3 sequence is CASSIARVNTEAFF. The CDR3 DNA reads TGTGCCAGTAGTATAGCACGGGTGAACACTGAAGCTTTCTTT.

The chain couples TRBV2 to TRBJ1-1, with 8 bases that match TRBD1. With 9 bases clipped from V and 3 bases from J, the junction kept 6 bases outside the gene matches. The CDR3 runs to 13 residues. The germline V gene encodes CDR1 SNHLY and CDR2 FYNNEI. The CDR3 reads CARRTGIDTEAFF. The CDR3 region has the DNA TGTGCCAGAAGGACAGGGATTGACACTGAAGCTTTCTTT.